These T cell receptor beta chains were read from a single sample in a study of blood T cell repertoires in COVID-19. TCRdb keeps only in-frame clones here, not all; method: immunoSEQ multiplex PCR. The sample records more than 150,000 clones, around 85% being singletons. The specimen was peripheral blood. Receptor source: a woman of 80 years or more with acute or convalescent COVID-19. The CDR3 runs from the conserved cysteine through the conserved F or W. The order of the fields is V gene, clone size, D gene, J gene, CDR3 DNA, CDR3 protein. A D gene is named only where the DNA matches it firmly. The size entry is marked missing in some rows and otherwise reads once, few, many or a size class.

>TRBV19|-|-|TRBJ1-3
TGTGCCAGTAGTCCCCGGGGGGGACACCTATCTGGAAACACCATATATTTT
CASSPRGGHLSGNTIYF
>TRBV2|-|TRBD1|TRBJ1-4
TGTGCCAGCAGTGAAGGGACAGGGAGGTCGGAAAAACTGTTTTTT
CASSEGTGRSEKLFF
>TRBV5-6|once|-|TRBJ1-1
TGTGCCAGCAGCTCTCATCAGGCACTGAACACTGAAGCTTTCTTT
CASSSHQALNTEAFF
>TRBV18|-|TRBD1|TRBJ1-3
TGTGCCAGCTCACCAAACCCGGGACAGGGGTACACCATATATTTT
CASSPNPGQGYTIYF
>TRBV4-3|-|TRBD1|TRBJ2-2
TGCGCCAGCAGCCAACCAATAGGGACAGGTCTTACCGGGGAGCTGTTTTTT
CASSQPIGTGLTGELFF
>TRBV6-5|once|-|TRBJ1-2
TGTGCCAGCAGAAAGGGAGGGCTGGACTATGGCTACACCTTC
CASRKGGLDYGYTF
>TRBV27|-|-|TRBJ1-1
TGTGCCAGCACCGCCCCCGGGGGAGGGACTGAAGCTTTCTTT
CASTAPGGGTEAFF
>TRBV2|-|TRBD1|TRBJ1-5
TGTGCCAGCAGCGGACAGGGGGCCGGGCAGCCCCAGCATTTT
CASSGQGAGQPQHF
>TRBV10-3|-|-|TRBJ2-2
TGTGCCATCAGTGAGCCAAACAGGGCCGGGGAGCTGTTTTTT
CAISEPNRAGELFF
>TRBV5-5|-|-|TRBJ2-1
TGTGCCAGCAGCGGGCGGGCGGTCTCCTACAATGAGCAGTTCTTC
CASSGRAVSYNEQFF
>TRBV20-1|-|-|TRBJ1-4
TGCAGTGCTAGTGAATCATCTAATGAAAAACTGTTTTTT
CSASESSNEKLFF
>TRBV3-1/TRBV3-2|-|-|TRBJ2-3
TGTGCCAGCAGCCAGGGGGCGGCAGATACGCAGTATTTT
CASSQGAADTQYF
>TRBV5-4|-|-|TRBJ2-7
TGTGCCAGCAGCCGTCCCGTCAGCGGTCCTACGGAGCAGTACTTC
CASSRPVSGPTEQYF
>TRBV11-2|-|TRBD2|TRBJ2-1
TGTGCCAGCAGCCCCCGTGGTAGCGGGGGGCCCGCCTCCTACAATGAGCAGTTCTTC
CASSPRGSGGPASYNEQFF
>TRBV10-1|once|TRBD1|TRBJ1-1
TGCGCCAGCAGTGAGTCAACAGGGGGCTACACTGAAGCTTTCTTT
CASSESTGGYTEAFF
>TRBV3-1/TRBV3-2|-|-|TRBJ1-4
TGTGCCAGCAGCCCCAGACAGGCGTTTAATGAAAAACTGTTTTTT
CASSPRQAFNEKLFF
>TRBV6-2/TRBV6-3|-|-|TRBJ2-1
TGTGCCAGCAGCCTAGCCGGTGGTAACAATGAGCAGTTCTTC
CASSLAGGNNEQFF
>TRBV15|-|-|TRBJ2-3
TGTGCCACCAGCCGGGACACCTACTATACAGATACGCAGTATTTT
CATSRDTYYTDTQYF
>TRBV4-3|-|TRBD1|TRBJ1-2
TGCGCCAGCAGCCAAGATAGGGGGACAGGGTACTATGGCTACACCTTC
CASSQDRGTGYYGYTF
>TRBV27|-|TRBD2|TRBJ2-2
TGTGCCAGCAGTCCCCGACTAGCGCCCGGGGAGCTGTTTTTT
CASSPRLAPGELFF
>TRBV6-1|-|TRBD1|TRBJ2-2
TGTGCCAGCAGTGAGAAACAGGGGGTCACCGGGGAGCTGTTTTTT
CASSEKQGVTGELFF
>TRBV27|once|-|TRBJ2-2
TGTGCCAGCAGTTTACTGTTGGACAGCGGTACCGGGGAGCTGTTTTTT
CASSLLLDSGTGELFF
>TRBV7-2|once|TRBD1|TRBJ1-1
TGTGCCAGCAGTTTTGGACAGGGGGCGACTGAAGCTTTCTTT
CASSFGQGATEAFF
>TRBV5-4|-|-|TRBJ1-2
TGTGCCAGCAGCTTGCTAGAAGGGGCCGGTGGCTACACCTTC
CASSLLEGAGGYTF
>TRBV7-9|-|TRBD1|TRBJ1-2
TGTGCCAGCAGCAGGGGACAGGCTAACTATGGCTACACCTTC
CASSRGQANYGYTF
>TRBV5-8|-|-|TRBJ1-1
TGTGCCAGCAGCCCTCGGGGAGAGTTGAACACTGAAGCTTTCTTT
CASSPRGELNTEAFF
>TRBV4-1|-|TRBD2|TRBJ2-3
TGCGCCAGCAGCCGGGGAGCGGGAGGCCGGGGAGATACGCAGTATTTT
CASSRGAGGRGDTQYF
>TRBV6-1|-|-|TRBJ2-7
TGTGCCAGCAGTGACGGGGGTCAGGTCGGCGAGCAGTACTTC
CASSDGGQVGEQYF
>TRBV11-3|-|TRBD2|TRBJ2-7
TGTGCCAGCAGCCGGCGGGAGGGCTACGAGCAGTACTTC
CASSRREGYEQYF
>TRBV7-2|-|-|TRBJ2-1
TGTGCCAGCAGCCCCGCGAGGGAGGAGCAGTTCTTC
CASSPAREEQFF
>TRBV6-1|-|TRBD1|TRBJ2-2
TGTGCCAGCAGTGAAAGACAGGGAGTCGGGGAGCTGTTTTTT
CASSERQGVGELFF
>TRBV7-2|-|TRBD1|TRBJ1-1
TGTGCCAGCAGCTTAGGGGGACAGGGCAGCACTGAAGCTTTCTTT
CASSLGGQGSTEAFF
>TRBV11-3|-|-|TRBJ1-1
TGTGCCAGCAGTAAGGGGCCAAACACTGAAGCTTTCTTT
CASSKGPNTEAFF
>TRBV2|-|-|TRBJ2-7
TGTGCCAGCAGTGAAGGCAGGGTGACGCACGAGCAGTACTTC
CASSEGRVTHEQYF
>TRBV12-5|once|TRBD2|TRBJ2-3
TGTGCTAGTGGTTCCTTAGCGGGAGTGCCAGATACGCAGTATTTT
CASGSLAGVPDTQYF
>TRBV12-5|-|-|TRBJ2-3
TGTGCTAGTGGTTTGCCAGGGCCCCGCGATACGCAGTATTTT
CASGLPGPRDTQYF
>TRBV7-9|-|-|TRBJ2-4
TGTGCCAGCAGCCCCTATACGGGAGTCGGCGTTGCCAAAAACATTCAGTACTTC
CASSPYTGVGVAKNIQYF
>TRBV19|-|TRBD1|TRBJ2-3
TGTGCCAGTAGTGACGGAGGGACAGGCCACACAGATACGCAGTATTTT
CASSDGGTGHTDTQYF
>TRBV29-1|-|TRBD2|TRBJ2-3
TGCAGCGTTGTAGCGGGGCTCACAGATACGCAGTATTTT
CSVVAGLTDTQYF
>TRBV11-2|-|-|TRBJ1-1
TGTGCCAGCAGCTTAGAAACTGGTCAGGGGCGCACTGAAGCTTTCTTT
CASSLETGQGRTEAFF
>TRBV14|large|TRBD2|TRBJ2-1
TGTGCCAGCAGCCAAGGGAGGCTAGCGGGGGGCTACGTTGAGCAGTTCTTC
CASSQGRLAGGYVEQFF
>TRBV7-9|once|-|TRBJ2-7
TGTGCCACCGCCAGGGGTGGCTCCTACGAGCAGTACTTC
CATARGGSYEQYF
>TRBV2|-|-|TRBJ1-1
TGTGCCAGCAGTGGGACCCCAGGGGACACTGAAGCTTTCTTT
CASSGTPGDTEAFF
>TRBV29-1|once|-|TRBJ2-7
TGCAGCGCCATGGCGGGCAGGCTAAAGCAGTACTTC
CSAMAGRLKQYF
>TRBV5-4|-|TRBD1|TRBJ1-3
TGTGCCAGCAGCCGGGACAGGGGAGAGAACACCATATATTTT
CASSRDRGENTIYF
>TRBV5-1|once|TRBD1|TRBJ2-2
TGCGCCAGCAGCTTGAACGCGGGACAGGGGGCAGGGGCCGGGGAGCTGTTTTTT
CASSLNAGQGAGAGELFF
>TRBV6-2/TRBV6-3|-|-|TRBJ1-3
TGTGCCAGCAGTTGGCGGAGCTCTGGAAACACCATATATTTT
CASSWRSSGNTIYF
>TRBV10-3|-|-|TRBJ1-1
TGTGCCATCAAAGGGGACTCGGGCCGGCGAGGCACTGAAGCTTTCTTT
CAIKGDSGRRGTEAFF
>TRBV27|once|-|TRBJ1-5
TGTGCCAGCAGTTTATCGCCAGGGCCTGATCAGCCCCAGCATTTT
CASSLSPGPDQPQHF
>TRBV9|-|TRBD2|TRBJ2-3
TGTGCCAGCAGCGTAGGACTAGCGGGGGGGCGCACAGATACGCAGTATTTT
CASSVGLAGGRTDTQYF
>TRBV5-1|-|-|TRBJ1-2
TGCGCCAGCAGCTATACAGAGAGCTATGGCTACACCTTC
CASSYTESYGYTF
>TRBV7-6|-|-|TRBJ1-3
TGTGCCAGCAGCTCAGGAGGGGTTGGAAACACCATATATTTT
CASSSGGVGNTIYF